The TCR beta chain described here comes from a study of Ad26.COV2.S vaccination and SARS-CoV-2 variants. The CDR3 extends over 13 amino acids. The V gene's germline CDR1 is MNHEY and CDR2 SVGAGI. Trimming took off 4 bases at V and 2 bases at J, with 3 bases between the two ends. Only in-frame clones appear in the TCRdb table, and some are missing; sequencing was by immunoSEQ multiplex PCR. The top ten clones hold approximately 2.5% of a sample with fewer than 500,000 clones, approximately 92% of them seen once. The treatment was: over 15 received Ad26.COV2.S at low or high dose, single or two shots; about 5 received placebo; per-sample allocation not given. Following the first vaccine or placebo injection, samples were taken on day 63. Turning to this clone: The sample has other DNA sequences that encode this CDR3 too.

The source was peripheral blood, collected in a trial of Ad26.COV2.S vaccine versus placebo. The V and J genes are TRBV6-5 and TRBJ2-6; D not certain. The clonotype was recovered from a person between 18 and 65 years old who received the Ad26.COV2.S COVID-19 vaccine or a placebo. CDR3 in amino acids: CASSSPGANVLTF. DNA for the CDR3: TGTGCCAGCAGTTCCCCTGGGGCCAACGTCCTGACTTTC.